This TCR beta chain was identified during a study of shared clonotypes between healthy human individuals. Overall study findings and caveats: Larger estimated richness was generally seen in naive subsets than in memory subsets.

Each subset's genomic DNA was shared equally among a number of immunoSEQ plates. Sequencing used immunoSEQ multiplex PCR; TCRdb keeps in-frame clones, though not all of them. The sample contains about 2 million clones, approximately 95% of which appear only once. In the naive CD8 group, cells lacked CD45RO and were positively selected for CCR7, so terminally differentiated effector memory CD45RA+ cells were left out. Germline V gene sequence: CDR1 MNHEY, CDR2 SMNVEV (reference sequence). Trimming pared 6 bases from V and 2 bases from J, leaving 10 bases between. The CDR3 is 13 amino acids. Concerning this clone: Its target is unknown. Other DNA sequences in this specimen translate into the identical CDR3.

This sequence originates from a man aged 18 to 30 in good health. The specimen sequenced was naive CD8+ T cells sorted from blood. The rearrangement joins TRBV27 to TRBJ1-2; no clear D gene. This CDR3 is CASSIGGNYGYTF. Here the CDR3 DNA reads TGTGCCAGCAGCATCGGAGGGAACTATGGCTACACCTTC.